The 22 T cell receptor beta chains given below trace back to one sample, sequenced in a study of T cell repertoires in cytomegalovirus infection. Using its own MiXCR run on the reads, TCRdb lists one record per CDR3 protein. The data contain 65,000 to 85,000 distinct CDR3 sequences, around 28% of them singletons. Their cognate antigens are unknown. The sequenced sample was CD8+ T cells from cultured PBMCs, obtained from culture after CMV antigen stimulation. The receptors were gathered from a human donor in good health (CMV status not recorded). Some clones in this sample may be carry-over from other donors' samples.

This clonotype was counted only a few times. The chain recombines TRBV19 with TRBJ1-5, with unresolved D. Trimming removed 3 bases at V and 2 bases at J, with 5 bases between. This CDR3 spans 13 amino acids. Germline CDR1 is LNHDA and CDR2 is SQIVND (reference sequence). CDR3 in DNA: TGTGCCAGTAGTATTTCAGGCAATCAGCCCCAGCATTTT. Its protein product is CASSISGNQPQHF.

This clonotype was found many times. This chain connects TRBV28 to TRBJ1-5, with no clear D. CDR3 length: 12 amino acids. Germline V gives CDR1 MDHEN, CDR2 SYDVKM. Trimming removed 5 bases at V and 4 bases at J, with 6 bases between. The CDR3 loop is CASSGGNQPQHF. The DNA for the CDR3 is TGTGCCAGCAGTGGAGGAAATCAGCCCCAGCATTTT.

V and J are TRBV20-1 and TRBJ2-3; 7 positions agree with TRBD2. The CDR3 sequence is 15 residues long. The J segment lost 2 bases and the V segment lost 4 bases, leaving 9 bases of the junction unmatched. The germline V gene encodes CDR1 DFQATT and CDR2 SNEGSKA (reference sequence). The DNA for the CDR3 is TGCAGTGCTATCCCCCGGGACTATCTCACAGATACGCAGTATTTT. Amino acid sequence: CSAIPRDYLTDTQYF.

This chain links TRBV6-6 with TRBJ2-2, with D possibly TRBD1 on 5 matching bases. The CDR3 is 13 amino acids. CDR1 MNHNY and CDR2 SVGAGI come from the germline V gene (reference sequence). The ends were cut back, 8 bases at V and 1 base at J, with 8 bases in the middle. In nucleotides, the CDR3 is TGTGCCAGCGTGCAGGGGAACACCGGGGAGCTGTTTTTT. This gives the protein CASVQGNTGELFF.

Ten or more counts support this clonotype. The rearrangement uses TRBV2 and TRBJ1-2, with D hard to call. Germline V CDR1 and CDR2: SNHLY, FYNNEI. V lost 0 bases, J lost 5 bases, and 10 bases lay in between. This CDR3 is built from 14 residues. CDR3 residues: CASSEAGSSYGYTF. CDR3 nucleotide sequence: TGTGCCAGCAGTGAAGCCGGCAGCTCTTATGGCTACACCTTC. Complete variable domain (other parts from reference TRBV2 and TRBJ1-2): EPEVTQTPSHQVTQMGQEVILRCVPISNHLYFYWYRQILGQKVEFLVSFYNNEISEKSEIFDDQFSVERPDGSNFTLKIRSTKLEDSAMYFCASSEAGSSYGYTFGSGTRLTVV.

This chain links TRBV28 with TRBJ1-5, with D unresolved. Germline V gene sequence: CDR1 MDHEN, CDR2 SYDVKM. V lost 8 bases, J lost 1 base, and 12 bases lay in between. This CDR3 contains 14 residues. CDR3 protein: CASGRGRSNQPQHF. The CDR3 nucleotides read TGTGCCAGCGGGCGGGGAAGGAGCAATCAGCCCCAGCATTTT.

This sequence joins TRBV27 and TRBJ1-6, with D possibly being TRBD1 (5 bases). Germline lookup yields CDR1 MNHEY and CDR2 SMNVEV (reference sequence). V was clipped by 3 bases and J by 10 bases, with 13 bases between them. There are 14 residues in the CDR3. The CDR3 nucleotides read TGTGCCAGCAGTTTGGTCAGGGTTCACTCACCCCTCCACTTT. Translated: CASSLVRVHSPLHF.

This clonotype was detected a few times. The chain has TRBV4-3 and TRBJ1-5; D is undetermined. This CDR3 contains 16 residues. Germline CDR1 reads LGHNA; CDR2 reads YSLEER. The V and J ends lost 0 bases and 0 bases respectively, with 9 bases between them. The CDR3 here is CASSQEMDISNQPQHF. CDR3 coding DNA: TGCGCCAGCAGCCAAGAAATGGATATTAGCAATCAGCCCCAGCATTTT.

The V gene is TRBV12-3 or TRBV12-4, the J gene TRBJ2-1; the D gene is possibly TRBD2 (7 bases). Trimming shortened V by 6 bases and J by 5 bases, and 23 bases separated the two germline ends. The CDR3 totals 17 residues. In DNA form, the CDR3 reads TGTGCCAGCAGCCGAGGGGGGGGCGGGAGAGGGGACAATGAGCAGTTCTTC. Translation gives CASSRGGGGRGDNEQFF.

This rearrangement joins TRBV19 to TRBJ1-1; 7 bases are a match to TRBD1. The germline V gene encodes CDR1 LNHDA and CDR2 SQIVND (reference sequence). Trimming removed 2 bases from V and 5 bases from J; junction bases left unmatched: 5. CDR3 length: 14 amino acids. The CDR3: CASSIPDRETEAFF. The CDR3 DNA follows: TGTGCCAGTAGTATACCCGACAGGGAAACTGAAGCTTTCTTT.

The CDR3 sequence is CASSYVSPPTDTQYF. The CDR3 coding sequence is TGTGCCAGCAGTTACGTGTCCCCCCCCACAGATACGCAGTATTTT. J is TRBJ2-3 and V is TRBV7-4; D gene ambiguous. The CDR3 length is 15 residues. The germline V gene has CDR1 SGHVT and CDR2 SQSDAQ. Trimming removed 6 bases from V and 2 bases from J, with 15 bases in between.

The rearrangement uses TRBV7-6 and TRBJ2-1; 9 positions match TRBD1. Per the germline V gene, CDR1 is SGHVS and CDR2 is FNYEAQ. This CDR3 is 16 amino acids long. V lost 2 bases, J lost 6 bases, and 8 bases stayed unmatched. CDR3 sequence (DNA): TGTGCCAGCAGCTTACCCCCGGGACAGGGAGGCAATGAGCAGTTCTTC. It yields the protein CASSLPPGQGGNEQFF.

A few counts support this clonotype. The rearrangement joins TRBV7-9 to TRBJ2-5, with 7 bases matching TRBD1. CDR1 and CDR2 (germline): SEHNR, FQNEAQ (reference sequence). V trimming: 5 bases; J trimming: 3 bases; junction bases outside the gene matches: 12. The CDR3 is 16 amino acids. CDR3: CASSPVGQDPKETQYF. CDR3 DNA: TGTGCCAGCAGCCCGGTTGGACAGGACCCAAAAGAGACCCAGTACTTC.

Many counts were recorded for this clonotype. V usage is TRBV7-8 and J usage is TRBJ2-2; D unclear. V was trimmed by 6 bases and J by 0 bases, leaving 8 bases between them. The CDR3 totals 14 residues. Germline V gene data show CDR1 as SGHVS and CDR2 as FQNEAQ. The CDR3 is CASRTDTNTGELFF. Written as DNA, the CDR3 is TGTGCCAGCAGAACAGACACGAACACCGGGGAGCTGTTTTTT.

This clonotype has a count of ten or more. In nucleotides, the CDR3 is TGTGCCAGCAGCTTAGACGGACTGTGGGGCGGCAATCAGCCCCAGCATTTT. It codes for CASSLDGLWGGNQPQHF. The chain links TRBV7-2 to TRBJ1-5, with TRBD1 as a possible D gene (5 bases). The CDR3 runs 17 residues. Trimming left V 1 base short and J 2 bases short, with 15 bases between. Germline V lookup: CDR1 SGHTA, CDR2 FQGNSA. The variable domain in full, completed from reference TRBV7-2 and TRBJ1-5, reads GAGVSQSPSNKVTEKGKDVELRCDPISGHTALYWYRQSLGQGLEFLIYFQGNSAPDKSGLPSDRFSAERTGGSVSTLTIQRTQQEDSAVYLCASSLDGLWGGNQPQHFGDGTRLSIL.

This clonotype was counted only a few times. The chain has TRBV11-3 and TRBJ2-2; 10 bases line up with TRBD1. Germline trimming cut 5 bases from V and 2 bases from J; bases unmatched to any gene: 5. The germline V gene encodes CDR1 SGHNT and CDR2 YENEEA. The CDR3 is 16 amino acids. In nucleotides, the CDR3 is TGTGCCAGCAGCCCGGGGACAGGGGTTAACACCGGGGAGCTGTTTTTT. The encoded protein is CASSPGTGVNTGELFF.

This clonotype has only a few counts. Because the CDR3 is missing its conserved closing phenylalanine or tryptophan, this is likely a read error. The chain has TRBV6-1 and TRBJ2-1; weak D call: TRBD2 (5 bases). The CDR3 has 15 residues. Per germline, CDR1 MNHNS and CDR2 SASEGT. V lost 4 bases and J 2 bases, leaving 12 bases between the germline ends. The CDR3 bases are TGTGCCAGCAGTGGGCAGGAGGTCCCCTACAATGAGCAGTTCTCC. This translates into CASSGQEVPYNEQFS.

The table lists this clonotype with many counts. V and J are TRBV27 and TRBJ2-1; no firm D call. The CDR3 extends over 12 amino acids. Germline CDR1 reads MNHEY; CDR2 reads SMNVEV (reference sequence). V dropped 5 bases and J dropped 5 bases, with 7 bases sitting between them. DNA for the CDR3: TGTGCCAGCAGTCTTAAAAACAATGAGCAGTTCTTC. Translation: CASSLKNNEQFF.

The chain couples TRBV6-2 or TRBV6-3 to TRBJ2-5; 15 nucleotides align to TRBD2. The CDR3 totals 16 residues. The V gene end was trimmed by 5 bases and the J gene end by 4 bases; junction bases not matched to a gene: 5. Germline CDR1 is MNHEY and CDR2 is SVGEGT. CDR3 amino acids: CASSRGLAGGLETQYF. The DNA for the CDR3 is TGTGCCAGCAGTCGGGGACTAGCGGGGGGATTAGAGACCCAGTACTTC.

The CDR3 bases are TGTGCCAGCAGCGGGACAGCCGTGGGGCTATATGGCTACACCTTC. It is translated as CASSGTAVGLYGYTF. J is TRBJ1-2 and V is TRBV9, with D possibly being TRBD1 (6 bases). Trimming pared 3 bases from V and 5 bases from J, leaving 17 bases between. Germline CDR1 SGDLS, CDR2 YYNGEE. The CDR3 totals 15 residues.

DNA of the CDR3: TGTGCCAGCAGTCGACAGGGGACGCCTACCTGGAACACCGGGGAGCTGTTTTTT. Translation: CASSRQGTPTWNTGELFF. This sequence joins TRBV12-3 or TRBV12-4 and TRBJ2-2; 8 positions match TRBD1. Losses at the gene ends were 5 bases for V and 1 base for J; bases not matched to a gene: 12. The CDR3 sequence is 18 residues long.

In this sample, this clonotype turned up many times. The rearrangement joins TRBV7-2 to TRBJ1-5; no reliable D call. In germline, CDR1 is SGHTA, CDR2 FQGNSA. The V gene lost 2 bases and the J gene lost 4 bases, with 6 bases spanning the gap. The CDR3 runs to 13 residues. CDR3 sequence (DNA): TGTGCCAGCAGCTTATCAGTAAATCAGCCCCAGCATTTT. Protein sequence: CASSLSVNQPQHF.